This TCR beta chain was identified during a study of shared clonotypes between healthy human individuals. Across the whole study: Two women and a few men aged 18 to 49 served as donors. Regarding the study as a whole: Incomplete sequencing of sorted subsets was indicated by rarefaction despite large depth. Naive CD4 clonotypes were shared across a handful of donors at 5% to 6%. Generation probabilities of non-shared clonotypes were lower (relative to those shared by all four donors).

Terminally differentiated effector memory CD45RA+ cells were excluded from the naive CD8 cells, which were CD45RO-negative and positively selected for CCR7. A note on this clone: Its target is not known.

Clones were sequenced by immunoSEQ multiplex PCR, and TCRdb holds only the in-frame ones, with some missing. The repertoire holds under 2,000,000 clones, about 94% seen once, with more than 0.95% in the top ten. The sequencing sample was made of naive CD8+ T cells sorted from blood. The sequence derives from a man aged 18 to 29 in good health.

This CDR3 is CASSVGGLDSPLHF. CDR3 coding DNA: TGTGCCAGCAGCGTAGGGGGTCTGGATTCACCCCTCCACTTT. V is TRBV9 and J is TRBJ1-6; D call uncertain. Looked up from germline, CDR1 is SGDLS and CDR2 is YYNGEE. This CDR3 spans 14 amino acids. Trimming stripped 0 bases from V and 8 bases from J, with 9 bases between. Supplemented by reference TRBV9 and TRBJ1-6, the full variable domain reads DSGVTQTPKHLITATGQRVTLRCSPRSGDLSVYWYQQSLDQGLQFLIQYYNGEERAKGNILERFSAQQFPDLHSELNLSSLELGDSALYFCASSVGGLDSPLHFGNGTRLTVT.